A selection of T cell receptor beta chains follows, all from one sample in a study of blood T cell repertoires in COVID-19. Clones were read by immunoSEQ multiplex PCR, and TCRdb kept only the in-frame ones, dropping some. The sample lists over 100,000 clones; approximately 83% were seen once. Sequencing was carried out using peripheral blood. The receptor source for this set is a man older than 75 with acute or convalescent COVID-19. The CDR3 runs from the conserved cysteine through the conserved F or W. Fields, in order: D gene, CDR3 length, V gene, J gene, clone size, CDR3 DNA, CDR3 protein. The D gene is left open where the match is weak. The listing skips clone size in some rows; elsewhere it reads once, few, many or a size class.

>TRBD2|18|TRBV3-1/TRBV3-2|TRBJ2-2|few
TGTGCCAGCAGCCAAGTTGGACTAGCGCGTGGAATTGCCGGGGAGCTGTTTTTT
CASSQVGLARGIAGELFF
>.|15|TRBV18|TRBJ1-2|.
TGTGCCAGCTCACCAGACCAAAAAGGGGACTATGGCTACACCTTC
CASSPDQKGDYGYTF
>.|13|TRBV7-2|TRBJ2-3|.
TGTGCCAGCAGCTTAATGCAGGGGCCCGAGCAGTATTTT
CASSLMQGPEQYF
>.|15|TRBV19|TRBJ1-4|.
TGTGCCAGTAGTCCCGGGACATCGGTACCTGAAAAACTGTTTTTT
CASSPGTSVPEKLFF
>.|17|TRBV18|TRBJ1-5|.
TGTGCCAGCTCACCACCGGGAGGGGCCCAAGGTTTTCAGCCCCAGCATTTT
CASSPPGGAQGFQPQHF
>TRBD1|14|TRBV7-8|TRBJ1-6|.
TGTGCCAGCAGCTTGACAGGGGATAATTCACCCCTCCACTTT
CASSLTGDNSPLHF
>.|15|TRBV2|TRBJ1-5|.
TGTGCCAGCAGAGCGGGGGGGCACAGCAATCAGCCCCAGCATTTT
CASRAGGHSNQPQHF
>TRBD2|15|TRBV9|TRBJ2-5|.
TGTGCCAGCAGCGTAGATCAGCGGGAGAGAACTGGCCAGTACTTC
CASSVDQRERTGQYF
>TRBD1|15|TRBV27|TRBJ1-5|.
TGTGCCAGCAGTTTAGGGACAGGGAGCAATCAGCCCCAGCATTTT
CASSLGTGSNQPQHF
>.|14|TRBV5-8|TRBJ1-3|.
TGTGCCAGCAGCTTCTCAGGGGCGGGAAACACCATATATTTT
CASSFSGAGNTIYF
>TRBD2|15|TRBV6-5|TRBJ2-7|.
TGTGCCAGCAGCCGGGGGGGGGAGATGGGCTACGAGCAGTACTTC
CASSRGGEMGYEQYF
>TRBD2|15|TRBV6-6|TRBJ2-1|few
TGTGCCAGCAGGACCGGGGCTAGCGGGGCCAATGAGCAGTTCTTC
CASRTGASGANEQFF
>TRBD1|13|TRBV25-1|TRBJ1-1|.
TGTGCCAGCAGAGGACAGGGCCACACTGAAGCTTTCTTT
CASRGQGHTEAFF
>.|14|TRBV7-8|TRBJ1-4|.
TGTGCCAGCAGCCCGACGGGGAATAATGAAAAACTGTTTTTT
CASSPTGNNEKLFF
>.|16|TRBV5-1|TRBJ2-2|.
TGCGCCAGCAGCTCCGCCCGGAAGAGGGACACCGGGGAGCTGTTTTTT
CASSSARKRDTGELFF
>TRBD2|15|TRBV2|TRBJ2-3|once
TGTGCCAGCAGCGCTCCGGGACTACGGGAGGATACGCAGTATTTT
CASSAPGLREDTQYF
>.|14|TRBV3-1/TRBV3-2|TRBJ2-5|.
TGTGCCAGCAGCCAAGGGACAGCCATAGAGACCCAGTACTTC
CASSQGTAIETQYF
>TRBD1|17|TRBV27|TRBJ1-5|few
TGTGCCAGCAGTCGTCGGACAGGGGGCTTGAGCAATCAGCCCCAGCATTTT
CASSRRTGGLSNQPQHF
>TRBD1|13|TRBV6-6|TRBJ1-2|.
TGTGCCAGCAGTGGACAGGGGTGGGATGGCTACACCTTC
CASSGQGWDGYTF
>.|14|TRBV27|TRBJ1-1|.
TGTGCCAGCAGCGCCGACAGACAGAACACTGAAGCTTTCTTT
CASSADRQNTEAFF
>.|19|TRBV7-9|TRBJ2-6|.
TGTGCCAGCAGCTTTAAGACAGGCCGTCTGTGGGCTGGGGCCAACGTCCTGACTTTC
CASSFKTGRLWAGANVLTF
>.|16|TRBV7-3|TRBJ2-1|once
TGTGCCAGCAGCTTAATTGCGGCAGGGGGGAACAATGAGCAGTTCTTC
CASSLIAAGGNNEQFF
>TRBD1|14|TRBV7-8|TRBJ2-7|.
TGTGCCAGCAGACAAGAGACAGGGCACCACGAGCAGTACTTC
CASRQETGHHEQYF
>TRBD1|15|TRBV7-8|TRBJ1-2|.
TGTGCCAGCAGCCTCGTTGGAGGGGGCTCGCATGGCTACACCTTC
CASSLVGGGSHGYTF
>.|14|TRBV7-2|TRBJ1-5|once
TGTGCCAGCAGCTTTAACAGGGACAATCAGCCCCAGCATTTT
CASSFNRDNQPQHF
>.|15|TRBV27|TRBJ1-4|.
TGTGCCAGCAGTTTGTCTGCCTATACTAATGAAAAACTGTTTTTT
CASSLSAYTNEKLFF
>TRBD2|16|TRBV7-9|TRBJ2-2|.
TGTGCCAGCAGCGCAGGAGCTAGCGGGAGGGCCGGGGAGCTGTTTTTT
CASSAGASGRAGELFF
>.|16|TRBV28|TRBJ1-5|.
TGTGCCAGCTGCGCCCCGATTAGAATGAGCAATCAGCCCCAGCATTTT
CASCAPIRMSNQPQHF
>.|16|TRBV3-1/TRBV3-2|TRBJ2-3|once
TGTGCCAGCAGCCAAATGAGTCCAGGGGCGAAAGATACGCAGTATTTT
CASSQMSPGAKDTQYF
>.|12|TRBV2|TRBJ1-2|.
TGTGCCAGCAGTTCAGGGGCTGGTGGCTACACCTTC
CASSSGAGGYTF
>.|15|TRBV2|TRBJ1-4|.
TGTGCCAGCAGCCTCGAGGGTGCAACTAATGAAAAACTGTTTTTT
CASSLEGATNEKLFF
>.|15|TRBV19|TRBJ1-5|.
TGTGCCAGTAGTATTGGGACAATTAGCAATCAGCCCCAGCATTTT
CASSIGTISNQPQHF
>.|17|TRBV19|TRBJ1-5|.
TGTGCCAGTAGTACGGGCCAGGCCCGGGGGAGCAATCAGCCCCAGCATTTT
CASSTGQARGSNQPQHF
>.|12|TRBV29-1|TRBJ2-3|.
TGCAGCGTTGGGCCATCCACAGATACGCAGTATTTT
CSVGPSTDTQYF
>.|15|TRBV7-2|TRBJ1-6|.
TGTGCCAGCAGCTCATCCGGGCAGGGCAATTCACCCCTCCACTTT
CASSSSGQGNSPLHF
>TRBD1|16|TRBV5-8|TRBJ1-2|.
TGTGCCAGCAGCTTGAGGACAGGGACTTTTAACTATGGCTACACCTTC
CASSLRTGTFNYGYTF
>.|15|TRBV25-1|TRBJ2-5|.
TGTGCCAGCAGTGAATATGTGGGCCATCTAGAGACCCAGTACTTC
CASSEYVGHLETQYF
>TRBD1|14|TRBV29-1|TRBJ2-7|.
TGCAGCGTTGAAGATGGGGACAGCTCCTACGAGCAGTACTTC
CSVEDGDSSYEQYF
>TRBD1|16|TRBV4-1|TRBJ1-4|.
TGCGCCAGCAGCCAGTCTATACAGGGGGCCTGGGAAAAACTGTTTTTT
CASSQSIQGAWEKLFF
>TRBD1|12|TRBV10-3|TRBJ1-1|.
TGTGCCATCAGGGGGACAGAGCATGAAGCTTTCTTT
CAIRGTEHEAFF
>.|15|TRBV5-1|TRBJ2-2|.
TGCGCCAGCAGCTTTTATCAGGATCTCACCGGGGAGCTGTTTTTT
CASSFYQDLTGELFF
>.|16|TRBV7-9|TRBJ1-1|.
TGTGCCAGCAGCAAGATGGTAGGGAGTAGGAACACTGAAGCTTTCTTT
CASSKMVGSRNTEAFF
>TRBD1|17|TRBV3-1/TRBV3-2|TRBJ1-2|.
TGTGCCAGCAGCCCCGTTGGACAGGCATCCTCTTCGTATGGCTACACCTTC
CASSPVGQASSSYGYTF
>TRBD2|15|TRBV7-9|TRBJ2-3|.
TGTGCCAGCAGCCCACGGACTAGCGGTGGAGATACGCAGTATTTT
CASSPRTSGGDTQYF
>.|15|TRBV27|TRBJ1-2|.
TGTGCCAGCAGTTTACCAGCCCGGGACTCGGAAGGCTACACCTTC
CASSLPARDSEGYTF
>TRBD2|16|TRBV5-5|TRBJ2-5|.
TGTGCCAGCAGCTTGCAGAGCGGGGGGTCTCAAGAGACCCAGTACTTC
CASSLQSGGSQETQYF
>TRBD2|14|TRBV5-1|TRBJ2-3|few
TGCGCCAGCACCCCGGGACTAGCGACAGATACGCAGTATTTT
CASTPGLATDTQYF
>TRBD2|15|TRBV2|TRBJ2-7|.
TGTGCCAGCAGACCCGGGACTACGTCGGCCTACGAGCAGTACTTC
CASRPGTTSAYEQYF
>TRBD2|15|TRBV19|TRBJ2-7|.
TGTGCCAGTAGTAGAGCGGGACTAGCAGAGTACGAGCAGTACTTC
CASSRAGLAEYEQYF
>TRBD1|13|TRBV12-3/TRBV12-4|TRBJ1-5|.
TGTGCCAACCCGACAGGGGGGAATGGGCCCCAGCATTTT
CANPTGGNGPQHF
>.|15|TRBV4-2|TRBJ1-6|.
TGTGCCAGCAGCCAAGGCCCCTTAGGGGATTCACCCCTCCACTTT
CASSQGPLGDSPLHF
>.|13|TRBV27|TRBJ1-1|.
TGTGCCAGCAGTTTTTGGCAGAACACTGAAGCTTTCTTT
CASSFWQNTEAFF